The 23 T cell receptor beta chains listed next were all sequenced from one sample in a study of T cells in Graves' hyperthyroidism and ophthalmopathy. The CDR3 regions of TCR beta were amplified from RNA transcripts. The HTBI primer set drove a first-round RT-PCR of the TCR CDR3. TCRdb re-called the multiplex PCR reads through MiXCR, storing one row per CDR3 protein. This table holds 300,000 to 400,000 distinct CDR3 sequences, roughly a fifth found once. Specimen: blood. These receptors were taken from a woman between 45 and 60 years old with Graves' hyperthyroidism.

In its sample, this clonotype was seen once. The chain combines TRBV20-1 with TRBJ2-4, with D possibly TRBD1 on 6 matching bases. V gave up 1 base and J gave up 10 bases, with 14 bases separating them. The CDR3 contains 13 residues. Germline values: CDR1 DFQATT, CDR2 SNEGSKA (reference sequence). For the CDR3, the DNA is TGCAGTGCTAGAGTAGGGGGAGTTGGTATTCAGTACTTC. It specifies CSARVGGVGIQYF.

The chain uses TRBV7-3 and TRBJ1-2; a possible D gene is TRBD1 (5 bases). V gave up 3 bases and J gave up 8 bases, with 13 bases separating them. The CDR3 loop spans 13 amino acids. Germline lookup yields CDR1 SGHTA and CDR2 FQGTGA. The CDR3, as DNA: TGTGCCAGCAGCTTCGAGACGGGACGGGGCTACACCTTC. Its translation: CASSFETGRGYTF.

This clonotype was seen many times. CDR3 in DNA: TGTGCCAGCAGCACACAGGGGAATCGGCCTTCAGATACGCAGTATTTT. It codes for CASSTQGNRPSDTQYF. V and J are TRBV7-8 and TRBJ2-3; 7 positions match TRBD1. CDR1 SGHVS and CDR2 FQNEAQ come from the germline V gene. Unmatched junction bases numbered 12, after V lost 5 bases and J lost 4 bases. The CDR3 length is 16 residues.

CDR3 coding DNA: TGTGCCAGTGTATCCGGGACAGGCGGTCAGCCCCAGCATTTT. Its translation is CASVSGTGGQPQHF. The rearrangement joins TRBV19 to TRBJ1-5; 8 bases match TRBD1. The germline gives CDR1 LNHDA, CDR2 SQIVND (reference sequence). V shed 8 bases, J shed 6 bases, and the junction held 9 bases outside the gene matches. The CDR3 is 14 residues long. The full variable domain, completed using reference TRBV19 and TRBJ1-5, is DGGITQSPKYLFRKEGQNVTLSCEQNLNHDAMYWYRQDPGQGLRLIYYSQIVNDFQKGDIAEGYSVSREKKESFPLTVTSAQKNPTAFYLCASVSGTGGQPQHFGDGTRLSIL.

With regard to this clonotype: A much bigger clone sits one base away, suggesting this may be a read error. CDR3 in amino acids: CAGSRLGPYETQYF. The CDR3 nucleotides are TGTGCCGGCAGTCGTCTCGGACCTTACGAGACCCAGTACTTC. The rearrangement joins TRBV28 to TRBJ2-5; D unclear. Germline CDR1 MDHEN, CDR2 SYDVKM. The CDR3 loop spans 14 amino acids.

This clonotype was found many times. The chain has TRBV7-9 and TRBJ2-2; 12 nucleotides match TRBD1. V trimming: 7 bases; J trimming: 6 bases; junction bases outside the gene matches: 9. The CDR3 is made up of 16 amino acids. Germline V lookup: CDR1 SEHNR, CDR2 FQNEAQ (reference sequence). This CDR3 reads CASNSGTGGWAGELFF. The CDR3 DNA is TGTGCCAGCAACTCCGGGACAGGGGGCTGGGCCGGGGAGCTGTTTTTT.

The table lists this clonotype with many counts. The chain uses TRBV11-3 and TRBJ2-3, with a weak D call TRBD2 (5 bases). Per germline, CDR1 SGHNT and CDR2 YENEEA. The germline V and J ends were trimmed by 0 bases and 4 bases, with 11 bases remaining between them. The CDR3 runs 15 residues. Here the CDR3 reads CASSLDDGKADTQYF. DNA for the CDR3: TGTGCCAGCAGCTTAGATGACGGGAAGGCAGATACGCAGTATTTT.

On this clonotype: Compared with germline, one end of the junction differs, possibly owing to a read error. The genes are TRBV5-1 and TRBJ2-1, with 11 bases identical to TRBD2. The CDR3 runs 17 residues. Germline CDR1 reads SGHRS; CDR2 reads YFSETQ. For the CDR3, the DNA is TGCGCCAGCGGCTTGGATGGCCCCGGGACTAGCGGCAATGAGCAGTTCTTC. As protein: CASGLDGPGTSGNEQFF.

This clonotype has at least ten counts. This chain connects TRBV15 to TRBJ2-2, with D perhaps TRBD2 (5 bases). Germline CDR1 LNHNV, CDR2 YYDKDF (reference sequence). This CDR3 has 16 amino acids. The V and J ends lost 0 bases and 4 bases respectively, with 12 bases between them. The DNA of the CDR3 is TGTGCCACCAGCAGAGATCCCCCGGGGAGCACCGGGGAGCTGTTTTTT. This codes for CATSRDPPGSTGELFF.

The chain has TRBV6-1 and TRBJ1-2, with D maybe TRBD1 (5 bases). Germline V CDR1 and CDR2: MNHNS, SASEGT. This CDR3 contains 13 residues. The ends were cut back, 5 bases at V and 1 base at J, with 8 bases in the middle. CDR3 in DNA: TGTGCCAGCAGTAAGACAGATAACTATGGCTACACCTTC. Amino acids: CASSKTDNYGYTF.

This clonotype was counted at least ten times. The genes are TRBV6-1 and TRBJ2-3; 11 nucleotides line up with TRBD1. Germline trimming cut 6 bases from V and 4 bases from J; bases unmatched to any gene: 6. Germline CDR1 and CDR2: MNHNS and SASEGT. The CDR3 loop spans 15 amino acids. CDR3 sequence (DNA): TGTGCCAGCAGCTTCGGACAGGGGGCGGCAGATACGCAGTATTTT. Translated: CASSFGQGAADTQYF.

This clonotype was counted between two and nine times. The V gene is TRBV10-3, the J gene TRBJ1-2, with TRBD1 matching 7 bases. Germline CDR1 and CDR2: ENHRY and SYGVKD. The CDR3 runs 14 residues. The V segment lost 7 bases and the J segment 5 bases; nucleotides outside the gene matches: 10. CDR3 bases: TGTGCCATCAACCCGGGACAGCGAAGATATGGCTACACCTTC. Protein sequence: CAINPGQRRYGYTF.

This clonotype was recorded at least ten times. The chain couples TRBV28 to TRBJ2-1; possibly TRBD2 for D (6 bases). This CDR3 has 17 residues. V dropped 1 base and J dropped 1 base, with 14 bases sitting between them. Germline values: CDR1 MDHEN, CDR2 SYDVKM. CDR3: CASSLYVGGISYNEQFF. In DNA, the CDR3 is TGTGCCAGCAGTTTATACGTAGGAGGGATTTCCTACAATGAGCAGTTCTTC.

This clonotype was seen ten or more times. This chain uses TRBV28 with TRBJ2-2; the D call may be TRBD1 or TRBD2 (5 bases each). CDR3 length equals 17 residues. V was clipped by 6 bases and J by 5 bases, with 22 bases between them. Germline-derived CDR1 and CDR2 are MDHEN and SYDVKM. DNA of the CDR3: TGTGCCAGCAGCCTAGAGAGCGGCAGGGCCAGGACCGGGGAGCTGTTTTTT. Translating gives CASSLESGRARTGELFF.

At least ten counts were recorded for this clonotype. The chain carries TRBV18 and TRBJ1-1; D is ambiguous. Germline CDR1 KGHSH, CDR2 LQKENI. CDR3 length: 14 amino acids. V lost 3 bases and J 1 base, leaving 9 bases between the germline ends. Here the CDR3 DNA reads TGTGCCAGCTCACCTGAGGTTGGGAACACTGAAGCTTTCTTT. Its translation is CASSPEVGNTEAFF. Looking up the rest from reference TRBV18 and TRBJ1-1 gives the full variable domain: NAGVMQNPRHLVRRRGQEARLRCSPMKGHSHVYWYRQLPEEGLKFMVYLQKENIIDESGMPKERFSAEFPKEGPSILRIQQVVRGDSAAYFCASSPEVGNTEAFFGQGTRLTVV.

This clonotype was seen many times. CDR3 DNA: TGCGCCAGCAGCCAATTCCTCGAGACTAGCTCCTACGAGCAGTACTTC. It yields the protein CASSQFLETSSYEQYF. The chain uses TRBV4-1 and TRBJ2-7; TRBD2 is a possible D gene (6 bases). V lost 2 bases, J lost 0 bases, and 14 bases lay in between. CDR3 length: 16 amino acids. Germline CDR1 is MGHRA and CDR2 is YSYEKL.

The V call is TRBV27, the J call TRBJ2-5; 12 bases are shared with TRBD2. V was pared by 0 bases and J by 1 base, with 9 bases of the junction left unmatched. CDR1 MNHEY and CDR2 SMNVEV come from the germline V gene (reference sequence). This CDR3 contains 19 residues. The CDR3 region is CASSLSILAGGPLQETQYF. CDR3 nucleotides: TGTGCCAGCAGTTTATCGATCCTAGCGGGAGGGCCCCTCCAAGAGACCCAGTACTTC.

The rearrangement uses TRBV27 and TRBJ2-2; 9 bases match TRBD1. V dropped 7 bases and J dropped 4; count of bases not matched to a gene: 7. The CDR3 loop spans 15 amino acids. The germline V gene has CDR1 MNHEY and CDR2 SMNVEV (reference sequence). The CDR3 DNA is TGTGCCAGCAAAAACGGACAGGGGATCACCGGGGAGCTGTTTTTT. This translates into CASKNGQGITGELFF.

There are many counts of this clonotype. The genes are TRBV7-2 and TRBJ1-6; 9 bases match TRBD1. The CDR3 length is 13 residues. Germline values: CDR1 SGHTA, CDR2 FQGNSA. J lost 10 bases, V lost 7 bases, and 5 bases had no gene match. The CDR3 protein is CASTRTGDSPLHF. CDR3 nucleotide sequence: TGTGCCAGCACGCGGACAGGGGACTCACCCCTCCACTTT.

The chain links TRBV28 to TRBJ2-7; TRBD2 matches at 7 bases. The J call may be in error: the DNA end matches TRBJ2-1 better. The CDR3 totals 17 residues. Germline V gene data show CDR1 as MDHEN and CDR2 as SYDVKM. In DNA form, the CDR3 reads TGTGCCAGCCCTGCCAGTGGGAGGGCCACCCTCGAGTACGAGCAGTTCTTC. It codes for CASPASGRATLEYEQFF.

In this sample, this clonotype turned up many times. The chain is built from TRBV2 and TRBJ2-3; 12 nucleotides line up with TRBD2. V shed 6 bases, J shed 14 bases, and the junction held 3 bases outside the gene matches. The CDR3 sequence is 11 residues long. CDR1 and CDR2 from the germline V gene are SNHLY and FYNNEI. The CDR3, as DNA: TGTGCCAGCAGACTAGCGGGGGGTGGGTATTTT. The encoded protein is CASRLAGGGYF.

This clonotype was detected many times. The J gene is TRBJ2-4, the V gene TRBV6-1; perhaps TRBD2 as D (6 bases). V was cut by 7 bases and J by 6 bases, with 22 bases left in between. Germline loops: CDR1 MNHNS, CDR2 SASEGT. The CDR3 runs to 16 residues. CDR3 region: CASIRPKGTGVNIQYF. In DNA form, the CDR3 reads TGTGCCAGCATTAGACCGAAAGGGACGGGGGTAAACATTCAGTACTTC.

This clonotype was picked up many times. Written as DNA, the CDR3 is TGTGCCAGCAGCTCTTACAGGGGGCACTACGAGCAGTACTTC. Translation: CASSSYRGHYEQYF. The V gene is TRBV7-9, the J gene TRBJ2-7; 9 bases agree with TRBD1. This CDR3 is 14 amino acids long. Per the germline V gene, CDR1 is SEHNR and CDR2 is FQNEAQ (reference sequence). Trimming took 4 bases from V and 3 from J; bases not matched to a gene: 4.